The clone carrying this TCR beta chain was found a few times. Its antigen is currently unknown. The sample originates from a study of vaccination effects on CD4 cells after COVID-19. At the end of less than 12 days of culture, CD4+ T cells were isolated. Two-dose vaccination with either BNT162b2 or mRNA-1273 was given to the participants. Vaccinated participants had no history of SARS-CoV-2 infection and tested negative for nucleocapsid antibodies. Days 3 and 7 saw half the medium replaced with IL-2 medium. This CDR3 is built from 13 residues. Trimming stripped 0 bases from V and 7 bases from J, with 7 bases between. Germline V lookup: CDR1 LGHNA, CDR2 YNFKEQ. Assay: immunoSEQ multiplex PCR; the TCRdb copy retains only in-frame clones and omits some. The table records about 45,000 clones, 72% of them present only once.

The chain links TRBV4-2 to TRBJ2-1; D is unresolved. The sequenced sample was CD4+ T cells from PBMCs cultured without peptide, obtained after COVID-19 vaccination. This TCR came from a human donor who received a COVID-19 vaccine. The CDR3 nucleotides read TGTGCCAGCAGCCAAGATCCGTCGAATGAGCAGTTCTTC. The encoded protein is CASSQDPSNEQFF.